This TCR beta chain was identified in a study of blood T cell repertoires in COVID-19. The CDR3 extends over 14 amino acids. Germline CDR1 is LGHDT and CDR2 is YNNKEL (reference sequence). The V gene end was trimmed by 4 bases and the J gene end by 4 bases; junction bases not matched to a gene: 3. The table came from immunoSEQ multiplex PCR; TCRdb's copy has only in-frame clones and leaves some out. Counted here are about 200,000 clones, 86% occurring once; the ten biggest clones make up around 2.2%. The TCR was taken from a woman between 50 and 59 years old with acute or convalescent COVID-19. This sequence joins TRBV3-1 (or the pseudogene TRBV3-2) and TRBJ2-2; TRBD1 agrees at 7 bases. Sequencing was done on a sample of peripheral blood. The CDR3 nucleotides are TGTGCCAGCAGCCCGGGACAGACCACCGGGGAGCTGTTTTTT. It is translated as CASSPGQTTGELFF.